These T cell receptor beta chains were read from a single sample in a study of blood T cells in healthy people across ages. MiXCR, applied by TCRdb to the 5' RACE reads, yields one record per CDR3 protein. This table holds about 640,000 distinct CDR3 sequences, approximately 30% found once. The sample consisted of blood. The receptors shown here come from an elderly woman in good health. Both conserved end residues are part of each CDR3. Fields, in order: clone size, D gene, V gene, J gene, CDR3 length, CDR3 DNA, CDR3 protein. D genes are given only for firm matches. Part of the rows lack a size; the others show once, few, many or a class for expanded clones.

.,.,TRBV7-2,TRBJ1-6,16,TGTGCCAGCAGCCCGGTCATCCTAGAAAGGTCATCACCCCTCCACTTT,CASSPVILERSSPLHF
.,TRBD2,TRBV7-8,TRBJ2-7,14,TGTGCCAGCAGCCGGGGGGGCAGGGGTTACGAGCAGTACTTC,CASSRGGRGYEQYF
.,.,TRBV20-1,TRBJ2-4,14,TGCAGTGCCTCAGAGGGGGGGACCAAAAACATTCAGTACTTC,CSASEGGTKNIQYF
once,.,TRBV6-2/TRBV6-3,TRBJ2-5,13,TGTGCCAGCAGATCGTCAGGGGAAGGTGAGCAGTACTTC,CASRSSGEGEQYF
.,.,TRBV24-1,TRBJ1-1,13,TGTGCCCCCCGAACACGGGGGGCTGCTGAAGCTTTCTTT,CAPRTRGAAEAFF
.,TRBD1,TRBV5-1,TRBJ1-3,16,TGCGCCAGCAGCTCCTTACAGGGGGCTTCGGGAAACACCATATATTTT,CASSSLQGASGNTIYF
.,.,TRBV20-1,TRBJ1-2,17,TGCAGTGCTAGAGAATTTTCGGGAGACAGATTCTACTATGGCTACACCTTC,CSAREFSGDRFYYGYTF
many,.,TRBV5-1,TRBJ2-2,17,TGCGCCAGCAGCTTGGCCGTTGGGGGCGCAGACACCGGGGAGCTGTTTTTT,CASSLAVGGADTGELFF
many,.,TRBV5-1,TRBJ1-6,16,TGCGCCAGCAGCCGCGGGGCACAGGTGGAAGGCTCACCCCTCCACTTT,CASSRGAQVEGSPLHF
.,.,TRBV6-5,TRBJ1-3,15,TGTGCCAGCAGTTACGGTAGTGGAGATGGAAACACCATATATTTT,CASSYGSGDGNTIYF
few,.,TRBV7-2,TRBJ1-1,16,TGTGCCAGCAGCCCACAGTTTACGGGCATGAACACTGAAGCTTTCTTT,CASSPQFTGMNTEAFF
many,.,TRBV29-1,TRBJ1-2,13,TGCAGCGTTGAAGAGCCGATTCTCTATGGCTACACCTTC,CSVEEPILYGYTF
.,TRBD1,TRBV4-3,TRBJ2-6,19,TGCGCCAGCAGCCAAGAATTGGTGACAGGGATGCTTGGGGCCAACGTCCTGACTTTC,CASSQELVTGMLGANVLTF
.,TRBD1,TRBV20-1,TRBJ1-1,14,TGCAGTGCTCACCCAGGACAGGGGGCCATTGAAGCTTTCTTT,CSAHPGQGAIEAFF
.,TRBD1,TRBV7-8,TRBJ2-1,15,TGTGCCAGCAGCTTAAGACAGGGCCTCTCCTACGAGCAGTTCTTC,CASSLRQGLSYEQFF
.,.,TRBV3-1,TRBJ1-1,14,TGTGCCAGCAGCCAAGGGACAAGGAACACTGAAGCTTTCTTT,CASSQGTRNTEAFF
many,.,TRBV20-1,TRBJ2-7,13,TGCAGTGCTAGAGGGGGGGGCTGGAACGAGCAGTACTTC,CSARGGGWNEQYF
.,.,TRBV12-3/TRBV12-4,TRBJ1-3,16,TGTGCCAGCAACCCGAGGAACAGAGCTCCTGGAAACACCATATATTTT,CASNPRNRAPGNTIYF
many,TRBD2,TRBV2,TRBJ2-5,14,TGTGCCAGCAGTAGCAGCGGGGGCGGAGAGACCCAGTACTTC,CASSSSGGGETQYF
few,TRBD1,TRBV5-1,TRBJ2-5,12,TGCGCCAGCAGCGACGACAGGGGGCCCCAGTACTTC,CASSDDRGPQYF
few,.,TRBV7-9,TRBJ1-2,15,TGTGCCAGCAGCTTAGGGGCAGGGATGGACTATGGCTACACCTTC,CASSLGAGMDYGYTF
many,.,TRBV20-1,TRBJ1-1,10,TGCAGTGCTAGAGGGACTGAAGCTTTCTTT,CSARGTEAFF
many,.,TRBV19,TRBJ2-7,14,TGTGCCAGTAGTACGGACAGAGTCTCCTACGAGCAGTACTTC,CASSTDRVSYEQYF
many,.,TRBV19,TRBJ2-7,14,TGTGCCAGTAGTATAGGCCGGGGATTGGGCGAGCAGTACTTC,CASSIGRGLGEQYF
.,.,TRBV3-1,TRBJ2-7,13,TGTGCCAGCAGCCAGGTCGCCAGGGCCGAGCAGTACTTC,CASSQVARAEQYF
.,.,TRBV28,TRBJ1-2,14,TGTGCCAGCAGTATCCAGGGAGGAGGCTATGGCTACACCTTC,CASSIQGGGYGYTF
many,TRBD2,TRBV7-8,TRBJ2-6,15,TGTGCCAGCAGCTTACGGGGGGTCGGGGCCAACGTCCTGACTTTC,CASSLRGVGANVLTF
many,.,TRBV10-2,TRBJ1-1,14,TGCGCCAGCAGTGAGACCGACAGAGGGACTGAAGCTTTCTTT,CASSETDRGTEAFF